The 32 T cell receptor beta chains given below trace back to one sample, sequenced in a study of cytomegalovirus exposure and HLA in healthy donors. In the PCR, 60 Vbeta and 13 Jbeta primers were used. Profiling relied on immunoSEQ multiplex PCR, and the TCRdb table lists in-frame clones only, not all of them. The data contain approximately 160,000 clones, around 72% of them singletons. The material sequenced was PBMCs. The receptor source for this set is a man aged 18 to 30 in good health and CMV-seronegative.

This chain links TRBV25-1 with TRBJ2-7; 8 bases are a match to TRBD1. J gave up 3 bases and V 4 bases, and 5 bases lay outside the gene matches. Germline loops: CDR1 MGHDK, CDR2 SYGVNS. CDR3 length: 14 amino acids. CDR3 coding DNA: TGTGCCAGCAGTGGGGGGACAGGTCACTACGAGCAGTACTTC. Translation: CASSGGTGHYEQYF.

The DNA of the CDR3 is TGTGCCAGCAGCCCCGGACAGGTTTATTCTAATGAAAAACTGTTTTTT. It specifies CASSPGQVYSNEKLFF. This rearrangement joins TRBV7-9 to TRBJ1-4, with 7 nucleotides matching TRBD1. Looked up from germline, CDR1 is SEHNR and CDR2 is FQNEAQ (reference sequence). J gave up 3 bases and V 5 bases, and 9 bases lay outside the gene matches. The CDR3 runs 16 residues.

The rearrangement links TRBV23-1 to TRBJ1-4, with 9 bases matching TRBD1. TRBV23-1 has ORF status, its function being uncertain. CDR3 length: 20 amino acids. Germline trimming cut 3 bases from V and 0 bases from J; bases unmatched to any gene: 14. Written as DNA, the CDR3 is TGCGCCAGCAGTCACTACAGGGGGCGCCCCCGGGGTGCAACTAATGAAAAACTGTTTTTT. Translating gives CASSHYRGRPRGATNEKLFF.

This chain links TRBV27 with TRBJ2-3, with TRBD1 matching 9 bases. The CDR3 is made up of 16 amino acids. V dropped 3 bases and J dropped 1; count of bases not matched to a gene: 5. Looked up from germline, CDR1 is MNHEY and CDR2 is SMNVEV (reference sequence). The CDR3 sequence: CASSFRRTGGTDTQYF. CDR3 in DNA: TGTGCCAGCAGTTTCCGTCGGACAGGGGGCACAGATACGCAGTATTTT.

The chain uses TRBV9 and TRBJ2-3; the D is unclear. The CDR3 has 15 residues. V was pared by 4 bases and J by 2 bases, with 14 bases between. Germline V gene sequence: CDR1 SGDLS, CDR2 YYNGEE. The CDR3 loop is CASSSPRDDTDTQYF. The CDR3 DNA follows: TGTGCCAGCAGCTCACCACGAGATGACACAGATACGCAGTATTTT. The whole variable domain, remainder taken from reference TRBV9 and TRBJ2-3, is DSGVTQTPKHLITATGQRVTLRCSPRSGDLSVYWYQQSLDQGLQFLIQYYNGEERAKGNILERFSAQQFPDLHSELNLSSLELGDSALYFCASSSPRDDTDTQYFGPGTRLTVL.

Here the CDR3 reads CASSSTGGENTIYF. CDR3 sequence (DNA): TGTGCCAGCAGTTCTACTGGGGGGGAAAACACCATATATTTT. The chain recombines TRBV5-4 with TRBJ1-3; D is possibly TRBD1 (5 bases). V was trimmed by 5 bases and J by 6 bases, leaving 15 bases between them. The germline V gene encodes CDR1 SGHNT and CDR2 YYREEE (reference sequence). The CDR3 is 14 residues long.

This chain links TRBV14 with TRBJ2-7; 8 bases fit TRBD1. Per the germline V gene, CDR1 is SGHDN and CDR2 is FVKESK. The length of the CDR3 is 14 residues. The ends lost 4 bases at V and 4 bases at J; junction bases unmatched: 6. In nucleotides, the CDR3 is TGTGCCAGCAGCCCCTCGACAGGGGAGTACGAGCAGTACTTC. It specifies CASSPSTGEYEQYF.

This clone was recorded a few times. The chain couples TRBV5-6 to TRBJ2-1; 9 nucleotides align to TRBD1. The CDR3 length is 17 residues. Germline V gives CDR1 SGHDT, CDR2 YYEEEE. V lost 4 bases and J lost 5; bases outside the gene matches: 13. The CDR3 DNA sequence: TGTGCCAGCAGCAGAGTTCTCGGGACAGGGTGGGACAATGAGCAGTTCTTC. It translates to CASSRVLGTGWDNEQFF. Together with reference TRBV5-6 and TRBJ2-1, the CDR3 gives the full variable domain: DAGVTQSPTHLIKTRGQQVTLRCSPKSGHDTVSWYQQALGQGPQFIFQYYEEEERQRGNFPDRFSGHQFPNYSSELNVNALLLGDSALYLCASSRVLGTGWDNEQFFGPGTRLTVL.

This clone has only a few counts. This chain connects TRBV7-9 to TRBJ1-1; D unclear. This CDR3 comprises 13 residues. Trimming pared 4 bases from V and 4 bases from J, leaving 10 bases between. Germline V gives CDR1 SEHNR, CDR2 FQNEAQ (reference sequence). DNA for the CDR3: TGTGCCAGCAGCTGGGCGGGCGGCACTGAAGCTTTCTTT. Its translation is CASSWAGGTEAFF.

V usage is TRBV7-8 and J usage is TRBJ2-7; TRBD2 aligns across 13 bases. This CDR3 is 15 amino acids long. After removal of 1 base from V and 4 bases from J, the junction contained 1 base not matched to a gene. The germline V gene encodes CDR1 SGHVS and CDR2 FQNEAQ. The CDR3 nucleotides read TGTGCCAGCAGCTTAGGACTAGCGGGAGGTTACGAGCAGTACTTC. This gives the protein CASSLGLAGGYEQYF.

V is TRBV1 and J is TRBJ2-2; the table's D gene call, TRBD2, was not cross checked with the DNA. TRBV1 is classified as a pseudogene. The CDR3 spans 13 residues. The CDR3 sequence: CTSTGTRPGELFF. In nucleotides, the CDR3 is TGCACCAGCACCGGGACTAGACCCGGGGAGCTGTTTTTT.

The CDR3 sequence: CASSQIAGSSYNEQFF. In DNA, the CDR3 is TGCGCCAGCAGCCAAATAGCGGGGAGCTCCTACAATGAGCAGTTCTTC. J is TRBJ2-1 and V is TRBV4-3, with 8 bases aligning to TRBD2. This CDR3 spans 16 amino acids. Germline CDR1 reads LGHNA; CDR2 reads YSLEER. V lost 2 bases and J lost 0; bases outside the gene matches: 3.

The chain recombines TRBV2 with TRBJ2-5, with TRBD1 as a possible D gene (5 bases). The V and J ends lost 5 bases and 7 bases respectively, with 20 bases between them. Germline values: CDR1 SNHLY, CDR2 FYNNEI. The CDR3 extends over 15 amino acids. This CDR3 is CASSPYLWGPGTQYF. CDR3 DNA sequence: TGTGCCAGCAGTCCCTACCTTTGGGGCCCAGGGACCCAGTACTTC.

The CDR3 DNA follows: TGTGCCATCAGTCTTCCGGGAGGGTCGTACAATGAGCAGTTCTTC. Translating gives CAISLPGGSYNEQFF. This rearrangement joins TRBV10-3 to TRBJ2-1, with 8 bases aligning to TRBD2. CDR3 length: 15 residues. Per the germline V gene, CDR1 is ENHRY and CDR2 is SYGVKD. The V and J ends lost 5 bases and 4 bases, in that order; junction bases with no gene match: 7.

The chain combines TRBV18 with TRBJ2-1, with a tentative D call TRBD2 (6 bases). V was shortened by 3 bases and J by 8 bases, with 14 bases between the two germline ends. The germline CDR1 and CDR2 sequences are KGHSH and LQKENI. The CDR3 spans 14 residues. CDR3 sequence (DNA): TGTGCCAGCTCACCGGGGGGATCGGGGCATGAGCAGTTCTTC. This codes for CASSPGGSGHEQFF.

This rearrangement joins TRBV28 to TRBJ1-2; maybe TRBD1 (6 bases). V gave up 5 bases and J gave up 8 bases, with 9 bases separating them. The CDR3 extends over 11 amino acids. In germline, CDR1 is MDHEN, CDR2 SYDVKM. CDR3 protein: CASSTGRGYTF. The CDR3 nucleotides are TGTGCCAGCAGTACAGGGAGAGGCTACACCTTC.

The chain recombines TRBV18 with TRBJ2-5, with 11 bases matching TRBD2. The junction had 5 bases not matched to a gene; V was cut back by 3 bases and J by 2 bases. Germline lookup yields CDR1 KGHSH and CDR2 LQKENI. The CDR3 sequence is 16 residues long. The CDR3, as DNA: TGTGCCAGCTCACCGCTAGCGGGAGGAGGGCAAGAGACCCAGTACTTC. Its protein is CASSPLAGGGQETQYF. The variable domain in full, completed from reference TRBV18 and TRBJ2-5, reads NAGVMQNPRHLVRRRGQEARLRCSPMKGHSHVYWYRQLPEEGLKFMVYLQKENIIDESGMPKERFSAEFPKEGPSILRIQQVVRGDSAAYFCASSPLAGGGQETQYFGPGTRLLVL.

The sample holds one count of this clone. The rearrangement joins TRBV11-2 to TRBJ2-1; weak D call: TRBD2 (5 bases). Germline V lookup: CDR1 SGHAT, CDR2 FQNNGV. V was clipped by 7 bases and J by 6 bases, with 16 bases between them. The CDR3 has 14 residues. The CDR3 DNA reads TGTGCCAGCACCTCTACGGGAAGCCTCAATGAGCAGTTCTTC. This translates into CASTSTGSLNEQFF.

The rearrangement uses TRBV5-4 and TRBJ2-1, with D tentatively TRBD1 (6 bases). V was pared by 4 bases and J by 7 bases, with 6 bases between. The CDR3 spans 11 residues. Looked up from germline, CDR1 is SGHNT and CDR2 is YYREEE (reference sequence). Written as DNA, the CDR3 is TGTGCCAGCAGCGGACAGAATGAGCAGTTCTTC. It is translated as CASSGQNEQFF.

The V gene is TRBV4-2, the J gene TRBJ1-1; the D gene is possibly TRBD1 (6 bases). Germline lookup yields CDR1 LGHNA and CDR2 YNFKEQ. The V end was cut by 2 bases, the J end by 0 bases, with 13 bases between. CDR3 size: 16 residues. The CDR3 protein is CASSQPQGNMNTEAFF. The CDR3 DNA reads TGTGCCAGCAGCCAACCCCAGGGGAACATGAACACTGAAGCTTTCTTT.

The DNA of the CDR3 is TGTGCCAGCAGCTCACGGGACAGGGGTAGGACCATATATTTT. Translation: CASSSRDRGRTIYF. This chain uses TRBV7-8 with TRBJ1-3; 10 nucleotides agree with TRBD1. V trimming: 4 bases; J trimming: 10 bases; junction bases outside the gene matches: 7. The CDR3 is 14 residues long. Germline assignment: CDR1 SGHVS and CDR2 FQNEAQ.

The chain is built from TRBV7-2 and TRBJ2-1, with 8 positions matching TRBD2. From germline, CDR1 is SGHTA and CDR2 FQGNSA. CDR3 length equals 13 residues. J gave up 9 bases and V 4 bases, and 5 bases lay outside the gene matches. The CDR3 DNA follows: TGTGCCAGCAGCTATGCGGGAGGTCTTGAGCAGTTCTTC. Translation gives CASSYAGGLEQFF. The full variable domain, its missing parts supplied by reference TRBV7-2 and TRBJ2-1, is GAGVSQSPSNKVTEKGKDVELRCDPISGHTALYWYRQSLGQGLEFLIYFQGNSAPDKSGLPSDRFSAERTGGSVSTLTIQRTQQEDSAVYLCASSYAGGLEQFFGPGTRLTVL.

The chain couples TRBV7-8 to TRBJ1-2, with D possibly matching TRBD1 (6 bases). The CDR3 is made up of 16 amino acids. The germline V gene has CDR1 SGHVS and CDR2 FQNEAQ. The V and J ends lost 3 bases and 5 bases respectively, with 19 bases between them. Here the CDR3 DNA reads TGTGCCAGCAGCTTTGGGGGGGATCAAGGGGGGTATGGCTACACCTTC. This sequence encodes CASSFGGDQGGYGYTF.

This chain connects TRBV30 to TRBJ2-2; D is perhaps TRBD1 (6 bases). The V and J ends lost 2 bases and 0 bases respectively, with 10 bases between them. CDR1 and CDR2 (germline): GTSNPN, SVGIG (reference sequence). The CDR3 is 15 residues long. CDR3 sequence: CAWSTWTANTGELFF. CDR3 in DNA: TGTGCCTGGAGTACATGGACAGCGAACACCGGGGAGCTGTTTTTT.

J is TRBJ2-7 and V is TRBV6-1; 10 bases are a match to TRBD2. V shed 8 bases and J 2 bases; nucleotides not matched to a gene: 9. Germline CDR1 is MNHNS and CDR2 is SASEGT. The CDR3 is 15 amino acids. Written as DNA, the CDR3 is TGTGCCAGCCGGATTGGTACTAGCGGGACCTACGAGCAGTACTTC. It yields the protein CASRIGTSGTYEQYF.

The CDR3 coding sequence is TGCGCCAGCAGTCAACGGACCGGGACAGATTACGAGCAGTACTTC. Protein sequence: CASSQRTGTDYEQYF. This chain joins TRBV23-1 and TRBJ2-7, with 7 nucleotides matching TRBD1. Being an ORF, TRBV23-1 has a function that is uncertain. The CDR3 is 15 residues long. Losses at the gene ends were 2 bases for V and 4 bases for J; bases not matched to a gene: 8.

The V gene is TRBV2, the J gene TRBJ2-1; TRBD2 agrees at 7 bases. The V gene's germline CDR1 is SNHLY and CDR2 FYNNEI. The CDR3 loop spans 15 amino acids. After removal of 8 bases from V and 0 bases from J, the junction contained 7 bases not matched to a gene. This chain's CDR3 is CASGLLASSYNEQFF. The CDR3 coding sequence is TGTGCCAGCGGTCTACTAGCGTCCTCCTACAATGAGCAGTTCTTC.

The chain recombines TRBV9 with TRBJ1-2; 10 bases are a match to TRBD1. Germline V gene data show CDR1 as SGDLS and CDR2 as YYNGEE. The CDR3 runs to 14 residues. V dropped 3 bases and J dropped 6; count of bases not matched to a gene: 5. CDR3 protein: CASSAGQGFDGYTF. The CDR3 region has the DNA TGTGCCAGCAGCGCGGGACAGGGGTTTGATGGCTACACCTTC.

This clone was observed once. The J gene is TRBJ2-3, the V gene TRBV15; D unclear. CDR3 length equals 15 residues. Per germline, CDR1 LNHNV and CDR2 YYDKDF (reference sequence). V shed 1 base and J shed 2 bases, with 10 bases lying between them. The CDR3 nucleotides read TGTGCCACCAGCAGAGTACCCTCCTACACAGATACGCAGTATTTT. Its protein product is CATSRVPSYTDTQYF. The full variable domain, its missing parts supplied by reference TRBV15 and TRBJ2-3, is DAMVIQNPRYQVTQFGKPVTLSCSQTLNHNVMYWYQQKSSQAPKLLFHYYDKDFNNEADTPDNFQSRRPNTSFCFLDIRSPGLGDTAMYLCATSRVPSYTDTQYFGPGTRLTVL.

This clone was counted a single time. The CDR3 sequence is CASSPRELDGYTF. CDR3 sequence (DNA): TGTGCCAGCTCACCGAGGGAGCTAGATGGCTACACCTTC. The chain employs TRBV18 and TRBJ1-2, with D hard to call. CDR3 length: 13 amino acids. V gave up 3 bases and J gave up 6 bases, with 11 bases separating them. Germline V gene sequence: CDR1 KGHSH, CDR2 LQKENI.

V usage is TRBV27 and J usage is TRBJ2-3; 7 nucleotides match TRBD2. Trimming at V came to 5 bases and at J to 4 bases, leaving 9 bases not matched to a gene. This CDR3 spans 15 amino acids. The germline CDR1 and CDR2 sequences are MNHEY and SMNVEV (reference sequence). CDR3 DNA sequence: TGTGCCAGCAGTACCCTGGGGGGGAGGGCAGATACGCAGTATTTT. Its protein product is CASSTLGGRADTQYF.

This chain links TRBV20-1 with TRBJ1-2; D call uncertain. Per germline, CDR1 DFQATT and CDR2 SNEGSKA (reference sequence). Trimming removed 6 bases from V and 3 bases from J, with 8 bases in between. CDR3 size: 11 residues. The CDR3 DNA follows: TGCAGTGCCGCCCGGGACTATGGCTACACCTTC. Protein sequence: CSAARDYGYTF.